This T cell receptor (beta chain) was observed in a study of shared clonotypes between healthy human individuals. Generated by immunoSEQ multiplex PCR, the TCRdb table keeps only in-frame clones and is missing some. The data hold about 490,000 clones, with 79% observed a single time. Trimming stripped 5 bases from V and 5 bases from J, with 18 bases between. This CDR3 has 15 amino acids. Germline-derived CDR1 and CDR2 are MDHEN and SYDVKM. Sequenced: PBMCs. The clonotype was recovered from a woman aged 40-49 years in good health. Some clones in this sample may be carry-over from other donors' samples. The chain joins TRBV28 to TRBJ2-5; D is ambiguous. The CDR3 loop is CASSLDLTLGETQYF. The CDR3 DNA reads TGTGCCAGCAGTCTCGACCTAACACTCGGGGAGACCCAGTACTTC.